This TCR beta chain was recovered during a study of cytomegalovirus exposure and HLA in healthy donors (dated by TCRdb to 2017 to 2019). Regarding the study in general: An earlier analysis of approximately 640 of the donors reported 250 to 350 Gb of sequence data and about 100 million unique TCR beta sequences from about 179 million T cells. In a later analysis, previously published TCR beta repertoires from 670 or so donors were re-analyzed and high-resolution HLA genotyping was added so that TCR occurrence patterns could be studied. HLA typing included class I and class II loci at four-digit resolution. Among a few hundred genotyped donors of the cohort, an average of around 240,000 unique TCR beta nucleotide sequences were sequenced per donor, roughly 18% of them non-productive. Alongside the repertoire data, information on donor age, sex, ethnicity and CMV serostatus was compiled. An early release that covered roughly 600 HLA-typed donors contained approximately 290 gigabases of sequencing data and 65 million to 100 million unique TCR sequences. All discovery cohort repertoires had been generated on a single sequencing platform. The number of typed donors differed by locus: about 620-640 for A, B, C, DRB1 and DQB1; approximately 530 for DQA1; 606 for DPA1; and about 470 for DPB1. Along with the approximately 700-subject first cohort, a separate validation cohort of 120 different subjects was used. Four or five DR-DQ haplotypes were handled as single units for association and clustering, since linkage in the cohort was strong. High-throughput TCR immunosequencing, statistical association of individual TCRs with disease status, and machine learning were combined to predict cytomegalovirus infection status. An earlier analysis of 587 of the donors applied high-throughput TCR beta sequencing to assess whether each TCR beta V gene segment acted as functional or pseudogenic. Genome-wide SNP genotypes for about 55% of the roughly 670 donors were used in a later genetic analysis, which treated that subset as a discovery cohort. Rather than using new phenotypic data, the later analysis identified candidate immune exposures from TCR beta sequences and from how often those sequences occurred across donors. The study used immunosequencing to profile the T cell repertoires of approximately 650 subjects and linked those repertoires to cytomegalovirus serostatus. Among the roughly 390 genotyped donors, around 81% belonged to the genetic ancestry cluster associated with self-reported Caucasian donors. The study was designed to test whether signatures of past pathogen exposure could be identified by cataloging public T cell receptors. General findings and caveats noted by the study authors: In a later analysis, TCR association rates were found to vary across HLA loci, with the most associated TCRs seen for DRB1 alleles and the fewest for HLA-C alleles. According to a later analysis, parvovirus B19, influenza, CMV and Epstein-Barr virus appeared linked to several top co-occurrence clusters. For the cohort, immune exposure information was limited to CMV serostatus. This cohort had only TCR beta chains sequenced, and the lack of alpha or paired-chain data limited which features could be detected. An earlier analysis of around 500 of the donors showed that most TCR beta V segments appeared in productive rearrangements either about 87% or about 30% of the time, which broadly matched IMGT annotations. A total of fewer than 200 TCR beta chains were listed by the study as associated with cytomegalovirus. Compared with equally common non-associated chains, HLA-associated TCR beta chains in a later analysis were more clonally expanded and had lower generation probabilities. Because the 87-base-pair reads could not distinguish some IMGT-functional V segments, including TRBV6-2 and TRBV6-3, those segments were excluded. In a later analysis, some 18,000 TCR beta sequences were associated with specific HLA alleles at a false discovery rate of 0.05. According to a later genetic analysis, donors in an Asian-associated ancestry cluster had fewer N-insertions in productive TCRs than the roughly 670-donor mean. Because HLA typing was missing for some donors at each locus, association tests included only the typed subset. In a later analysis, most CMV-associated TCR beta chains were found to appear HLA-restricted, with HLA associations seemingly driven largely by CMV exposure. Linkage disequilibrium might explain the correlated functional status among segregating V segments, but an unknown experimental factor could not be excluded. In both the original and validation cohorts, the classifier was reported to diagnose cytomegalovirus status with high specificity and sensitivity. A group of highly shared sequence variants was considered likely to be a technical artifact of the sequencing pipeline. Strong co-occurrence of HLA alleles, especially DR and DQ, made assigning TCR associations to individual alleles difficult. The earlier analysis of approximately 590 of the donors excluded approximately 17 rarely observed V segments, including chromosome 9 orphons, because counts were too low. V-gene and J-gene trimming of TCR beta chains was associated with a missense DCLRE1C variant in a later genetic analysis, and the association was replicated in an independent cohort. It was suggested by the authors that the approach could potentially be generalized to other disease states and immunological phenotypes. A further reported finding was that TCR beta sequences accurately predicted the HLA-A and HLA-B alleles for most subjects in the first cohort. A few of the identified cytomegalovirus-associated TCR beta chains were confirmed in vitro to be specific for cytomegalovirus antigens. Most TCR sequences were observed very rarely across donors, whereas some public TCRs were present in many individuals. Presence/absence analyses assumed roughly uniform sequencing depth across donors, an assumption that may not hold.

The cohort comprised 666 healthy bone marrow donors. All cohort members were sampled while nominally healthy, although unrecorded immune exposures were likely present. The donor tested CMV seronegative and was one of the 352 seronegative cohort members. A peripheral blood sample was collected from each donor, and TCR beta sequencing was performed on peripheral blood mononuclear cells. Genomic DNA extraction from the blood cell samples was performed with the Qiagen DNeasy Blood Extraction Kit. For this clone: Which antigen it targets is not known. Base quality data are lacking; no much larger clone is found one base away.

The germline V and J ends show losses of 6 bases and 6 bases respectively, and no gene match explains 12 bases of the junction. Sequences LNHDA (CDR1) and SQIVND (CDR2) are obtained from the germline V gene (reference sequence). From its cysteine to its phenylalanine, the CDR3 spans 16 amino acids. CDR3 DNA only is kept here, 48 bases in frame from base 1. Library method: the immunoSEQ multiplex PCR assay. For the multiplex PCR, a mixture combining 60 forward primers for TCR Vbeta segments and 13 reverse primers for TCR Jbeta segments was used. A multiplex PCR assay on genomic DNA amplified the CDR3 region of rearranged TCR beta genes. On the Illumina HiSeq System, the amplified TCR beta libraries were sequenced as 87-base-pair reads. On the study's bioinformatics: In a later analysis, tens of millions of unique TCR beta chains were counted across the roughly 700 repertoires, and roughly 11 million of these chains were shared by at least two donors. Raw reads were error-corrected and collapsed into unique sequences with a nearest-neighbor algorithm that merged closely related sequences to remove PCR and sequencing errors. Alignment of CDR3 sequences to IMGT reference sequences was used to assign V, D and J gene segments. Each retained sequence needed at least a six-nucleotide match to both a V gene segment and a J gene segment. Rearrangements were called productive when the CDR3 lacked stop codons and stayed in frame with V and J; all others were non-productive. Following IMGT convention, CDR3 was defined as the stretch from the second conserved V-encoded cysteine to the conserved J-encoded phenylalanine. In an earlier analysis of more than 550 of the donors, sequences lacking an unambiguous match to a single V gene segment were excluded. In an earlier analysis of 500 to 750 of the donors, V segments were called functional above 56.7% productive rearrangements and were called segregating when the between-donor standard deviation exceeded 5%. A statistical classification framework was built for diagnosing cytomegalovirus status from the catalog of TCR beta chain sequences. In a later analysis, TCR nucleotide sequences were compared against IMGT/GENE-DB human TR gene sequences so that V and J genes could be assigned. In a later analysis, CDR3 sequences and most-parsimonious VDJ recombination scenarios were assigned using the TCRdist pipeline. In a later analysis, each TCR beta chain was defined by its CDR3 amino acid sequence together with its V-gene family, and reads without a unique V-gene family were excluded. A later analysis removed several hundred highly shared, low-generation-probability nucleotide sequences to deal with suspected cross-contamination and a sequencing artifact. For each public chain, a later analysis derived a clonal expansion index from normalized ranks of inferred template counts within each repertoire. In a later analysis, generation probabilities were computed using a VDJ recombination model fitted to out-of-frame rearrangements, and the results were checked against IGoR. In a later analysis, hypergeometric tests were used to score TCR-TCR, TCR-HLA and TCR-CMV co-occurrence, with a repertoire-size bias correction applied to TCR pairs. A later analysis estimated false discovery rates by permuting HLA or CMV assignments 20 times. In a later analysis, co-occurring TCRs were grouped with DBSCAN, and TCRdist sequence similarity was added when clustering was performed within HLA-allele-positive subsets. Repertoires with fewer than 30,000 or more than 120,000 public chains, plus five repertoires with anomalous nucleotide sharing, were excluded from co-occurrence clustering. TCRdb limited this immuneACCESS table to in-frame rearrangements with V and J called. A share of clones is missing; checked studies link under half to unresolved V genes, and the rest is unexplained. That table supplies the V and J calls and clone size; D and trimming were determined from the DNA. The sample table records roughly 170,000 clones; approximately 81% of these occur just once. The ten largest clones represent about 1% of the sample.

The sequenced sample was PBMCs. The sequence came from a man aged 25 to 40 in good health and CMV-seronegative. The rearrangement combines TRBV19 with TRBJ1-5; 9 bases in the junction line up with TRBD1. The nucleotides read TGTGCCAGTAGCTACCTCACAGGGGGCCAGGCTCAGCCCCAGCATTTT. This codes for CASSYLTGGQAQPQHF.